The 3 T cell receptor beta chains listed next were all sequenced from one sample in a study of blood T cell repertoires in COVID-19. TCRdb keeps only in-frame clones here, not all; method: immunoSEQ multiplex PCR. Of tens of thousands of clones in the sample, roughly 84% were seen once. Sequencing used peripheral blood. All receptors come from a man in his fifties or sixties with acute or convalescent COVID-19.

The rearrangement uses TRBV19 and TRBJ2-5; 13 positions match TRBD2. Germline loops: CDR1 LNHDA, CDR2 SQIVND (reference sequence). The CDR3 is 16 amino acids. Germline trimming cut 2 bases from V and 5 bases from J; bases unmatched to any gene: 5. The CDR3 loop reads CASSIRTSGSEETQYF. In DNA, the CDR3 is TGTGCCAGTAGTATACGGACTAGCGGGAGTGAGGAGACCCAGTACTTC.

In its sample, this clone was seen a few times. The V gene is TRBV3-1 (or the pseudogene TRBV3-2), the J gene TRBJ1-5; D ambiguous. V was shortened by 5 bases and J by 5 bases, with 13 bases between the two germline ends. Per the germline V gene, CDR1 is LGHDT and CDR2 is YNNKEL (reference sequence). The length of the CDR3 is 14 residues. DNA for the CDR3: TGTGCCAGCAGCTTCCGGGATGGATATCAGCCCCAGCATTTT. Translated, it gives CASSFRDGYQPQHF.

This chain uses TRBV10-2 with TRBJ1-5, with D hard to call. The CDR3 is 15 residues long. V was clipped by 6 bases and J by 0 bases, with 12 bases between them. Germline values: CDR1 WSHSY, CDR2 SAAADI. The CDR3 DNA reads as TGCGCCAGCAGAGGTGGGAGATATAGCAATCAGCCCCAGCATTTT. This encodes CASRGGRYSNQPQHF.